Listed below are T cell receptor beta chains from one sample, sequenced in a study of cytomegalovirus exposure and HLA in healthy donors. Using immunoSEQ multiplex PCR, the repertoire was profiled, and TCRdb retains in-frame clones only, with some absent. Of about 130,000 clones in the sample, 75% to 85% were seen once. Sequencing was performed on PBMCs. The origin of the receptors is a woman aged 40 to 55 in good health and CMV-seronegative. Both conserved end residues are part of each CDR3. Each record gives: D gene, J gene, V gene, clone size, CDR3 DNA, CDR3 protein. The D gene is left open where the match is weak. The listing skips clone size in some rows; elsewhere it reads once, few, many or a size class.

>.|TRBJ2-7|TRBV27|.
TGTGCCAGCAGTTTTAAGGACACCTACGAGCAGTACTTC
CASSFKDTYEQYF
>.|TRBJ1-6|TRBV7-2|few
TGTGCCAGCAGCTTTCAGGCAGGGAAGGAGTCACCCCTCCACTTT
CASSFQAGKESPLHF
>TRBD1|TRBJ1-2|TRBV5-1|.
TGCGCCAGCAGCTGGGACAGCCAGGGGTATGGCTACACCTTC
CASSWDSQGYGYTF
>.|TRBJ1-5|TRBV2|.
TGTGCCAGCAGGGAGGAGAACTTCCAGCCCCAGCATTTT
CASREENFQPQHF
>.|TRBJ1-1|TRBV5-6|.
TGTGCCAGCAGCTTGGATGGGGCCTCTGAAGCTTTCTTT
CASSLDGASEAFF
>TRBD1|TRBJ2-4|TRBV6-1|once
TGTGCCAGCAGTGAAGCAATGGGGTCAGGGGGCAGAACCAAAAACATTCAGTACTTC
CASSEAMGSGGRTKNIQYF
>TRBD1|TRBJ1-1|TRBV27|.
TGTGCCAGCAGTTTATTCGGGACAGGGAACACTGAAGCTTTCTTT
CASSLFGTGNTEAFF
>TRBD1|TRBJ1-5|TRBV6-5|.
TGTGCCAGCAGCCAACAGGGGTCCGATCAGCCCCAGCATTTT
CASSQQGSDQPQHF
>.|TRBJ1-2|TRBV19|once
TGTGCCAGTAGTTGGGTCCAGGGAAAAGACGGCTACACCTTC
CASSWVQGKDGYTF
>.|TRBJ2-5|TRBV6-5|.
TGTGCCAGCAGTTACTCACGCATGAGGGAGACCCAGTACTTC
CASSYSRMRETQYF
>TRBD1|TRBJ1-6|TRBV5-1|.
TGCGCCAGCACCCAAGGACAGGGGGCAAATTCACCCCTCCACTTT
CASTQGQGANSPLHF
>.|TRBJ2-3|TRBV15|.
TGTGCCACCAGCAGAGAGCGGGATACGCAGTATTTT
CATSRERDTQYF
>.|TRBJ2-2|TRBV18|.
TGTGCCAGCTCACCACAGAGGAGGGGCGAGACCGGGGAGCTGTTTTTT
CASSPQRRGETGELFF
>.|TRBJ1-3|TRBV9|.
TGTGCCAGCAGCGTAGAGGGGTCTGAACTAAGCTCTGGAAACACCATATATTTT
CASSVEGSELSSGNTIYF
>.|TRBJ1-2|TRBV19|once
TGTGCCAGTAGTATAGTGGCAGATTCCTATGGCTACACCTTC
CASSIVADSYGYTF
>.|TRBJ1-1|TRBV6-1|.
TGTGCCAGCATATTGTTAGGGGCGAACACTGAAGCTTTCTTT
CASILLGANTEAFF
>TRBD1|TRBJ1-2|TRBV4-3|.
TGCGCCAGCAGCCAACAGGGACAGGGGGCGCGGGGCTACACCTTC
CASSQQGQGARGYTF
>TRBD1|TRBJ1-3|TRBV18|.
TGTGCCAGCTCACATGACAGGGCTGGAAACACCATATATTTT
CASSHDRAGNTIYF
>TRBD1|TRBJ1-4|TRBV7-6|once
TGTGCCAGCAGTTCAGGGGGAACTAATGAAAAACTGTTTTTT
CASSSGGTNEKLFF
>TRBD1|TRBJ2-6|TRBV5-6|.
TGTGCCAGCAGCTCGGGACAGGGTTTGGCTGGGGCCAACGTCCTGACTTTC
CASSSGQGLAGANVLTF
>.|TRBJ2-3|TRBV13|few
TGTGCCAGCAGCTATGAGATGCCAGATACGCAGTATTTT
CASSYEMPDTQYF
>TRBD1|TRBJ1-5|TRBV11-3|.
TGTGCCAGCAGAGTACAGGGGGCAAGCAATCAGCCCCAGCATTTT
CASRVQGASNQPQHF
>.|TRBJ1-3|TRBV5-1|.
TGCGCCAGCAGCTTGGGACAGTTTTTAACTGGGAACACCATATATTTT
CASSLGQFLTGNTIYF
>.|TRBJ1-2|TRBV9|once
TGTGCCAGCAGACCAGGGGAGATGGGCTATGGCTACACCTTC
CASRPGEMGYGYTF
>TRBD2|TRBJ2-5|TRBV28|few
TGTGCCCACTCCGGCGGGGGAGAGACCCAGTACTTC
CAHSGGGETQYF
>TRBD1|TRBJ1-2|TRBV15|.
TGTGCCACCAGCAGAGGACGGGACAGCTATGGCTACACCTTC
CATSRGRDSYGYTF
>.|TRBJ1-5|TRBV4-3|.
TGCGCCAGCAGCCCCAACAGGGATCAGCCCCAGCATTTT
CASSPNRDQPQHF
>TRBD1|TRBJ2-5|TRBV5-4|once
TGTGCCAGCAGTTTCCGGGACAGGGGGGCCAAGCAGTACTTC
CASSFRDRGAKQYF
>.|TRBJ1-1|TRBV15|.
TGTGCCACCAGCAGAGGAGGTCCTAGGGGAACTGAAGCTTTCTTT
CATSRGGPRGTEAFF
>.|TRBJ1-4|TRBV5-1|.
TGCGCCAGCAGCTTGACCTCCCAGGGAATAAATGAAAAACTGTTTTTT
CASSLTSQGINEKLFF
>TRBD1|TRBJ2-2|TRBV19|.
TGTGCCAGTAGTCCGACAGGGTTGGGGGGGGAGCTGTTTTTT
CASSPTGLGGELFF
>.|TRBJ1-6|TRBV10-2|.
TGCGCCAGCAGTGAGTCGTGGCAGGTGGTTTCACCCCTCCACTTT
CASSESWQVVSPLHF
>TRBD2|TRBJ2-3|TRBV9|.
TGTGCCAGCAGCGGGACTAGCGGACACACAGATACGCAGTATTTT
CASSGTSGHTDTQYF
>TRBD1|TRBJ1-4|TRBV27|.
TGTGCCAGCAGTCGTGCCAGGGGGTCTAATGAAAAACTGTTTTTT
CASSRARGSNEKLFF
>.|TRBJ2-3|TRBV13|.
TGTGCCAGCAGCTTCCGTCGGTATAGCACAGATACGCAGTATTTT
CASSFRRYSTDTQYF
>.|TRBJ1-5|TRBV19|.
TGTGCCAGTATGGGTGGAGGTCGCAATCAGCCCCAGCATTTT
CASMGGGRNQPQHF
>TRBD2|TRBJ2-5|TRBV2|.
TGTGCCAGCAGGGGTAGCGGGGGGGCCCCAGAGACCCAGTACTTC
CASRGSGGAPETQYF
>.|TRBJ1-5|TRBV27|once
TGTGCCAGCAGTCAAGGGGGGGGGTACCAGCCCCAGCATTTT
CASSQGGGYQPQHF
>TRBD2|TRBJ2-7|TRBV4-2|.
TGTGCCAGCAGCCAAGATCATTCGGGACTAGCCTCGGGCGAGCAGTACTTC
CASSQDHSGLASGEQYF
>.|TRBJ1-2|TRBV25-1|.
TGTGCCAGCAGTGATCGGAACAGGGACTATGGCTACACCTTC
CASSDRNRDYGYTF
>TRBD1|TRBJ1-2|TRBV4-3|.
TGCGCCAGCAGCCAAGATGAGGGGGCGGGTGGCTACACCTTC
CASSQDEGAGGYTF
>.|TRBJ1-1|TRBV29-1|.
TGCAGCGTTGAAGACCTAGTGGTGAACACTGAAGCTTTCTTT
CSVEDLVVNTEAFF
>TRBD1|TRBJ1-1|TRBV5-1|.
TGCGCCAGCAGCTTGGACACATCAGGGGGAGCTTTCTTT
CASSLDTSGGAFF